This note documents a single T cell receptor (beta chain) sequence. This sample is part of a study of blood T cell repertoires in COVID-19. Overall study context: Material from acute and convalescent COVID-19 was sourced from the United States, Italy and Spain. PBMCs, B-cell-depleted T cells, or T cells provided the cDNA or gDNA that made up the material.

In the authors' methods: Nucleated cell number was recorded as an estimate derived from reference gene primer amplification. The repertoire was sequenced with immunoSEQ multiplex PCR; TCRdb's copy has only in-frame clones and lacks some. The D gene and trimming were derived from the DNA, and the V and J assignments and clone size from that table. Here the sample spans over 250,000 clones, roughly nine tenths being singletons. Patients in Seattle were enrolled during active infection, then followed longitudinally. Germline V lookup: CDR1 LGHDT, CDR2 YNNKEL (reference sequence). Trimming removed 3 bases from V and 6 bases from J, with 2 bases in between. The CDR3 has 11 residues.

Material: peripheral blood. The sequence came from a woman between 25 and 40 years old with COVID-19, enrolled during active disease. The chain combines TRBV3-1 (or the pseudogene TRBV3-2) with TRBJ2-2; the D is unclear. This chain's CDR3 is CASSHAGELFF. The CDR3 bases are TGTGCCAGCAGCCACGCCGGGGAGCTGTTTTTT.